This T cell receptor beta chain was profiled in a study of PD-1 blockade in classical Hodgkin lymphoma. General study points: Undefined causes, possibly disease activity or prior therapy, underlie the repertoire differences. Relative to healthy donors, newly diagnosed patients reportedly had lower baseline TCR diversity, which was reported as lower still in relapsed/refractory patients.

Here immunoSEQ multiplex PCR was the method, and the copy in TCRdb shows in-frame clones only, minus some. The data hold some 60,000 clones, with 75% to 90% observed a single time. V was cut by 4 bases and J by 7 bases, with 14 bases left in between. From germline, CDR1 is KGHSH and CDR2 LQKENI. This CDR3 spans 14 amino acids. All patients experienced relapse after autologous stem cell transplantation, and brentuximab vedotin exposure was variable. Remarks on this clone: Its antigen is as yet unknown.

The J gene is TRBJ2-1, the V gene TRBV18; D gene unclear. The origin of this receptor is a human donor with classical Hodgkin lymphoma. The sample was peripheral blood mononuclear cells (PBMCs), taken at baseline. For the CDR3, the DNA is TGTGCCAGCTCACGTAACACCCTCGTTAATGAGCAGTTCTTC. Translation: CASSRNTLVNEQFF.